The following is a TCR beta chain sequence with its context. The antigen remains undetermined. Sequencing relied on a cDNA template that was reverse transcribed from extracted RNA. Produced via immunoSEQ multiplex PCR; TCRdb's table is partial and in-frame only. The sample consists of over 85,000 clones, 40% to 55% of them appearing once. In alopecia areata patients, both lesional scalp punch biopsies and peripheral blood were collected. The record originates from a study of CD8+ T cells in alopecia areata. The wider study: Dosing spanned 6 to 18 months on tofacitinib, then 6 months off drug. Study results and limitations: Besides other cells, scalp samples also yield sequences of resident alphabeta T cells from normal skin. Across lesional scalp, and particularly alopecia totalis/universalis, clonality surpassed that of normal scalp.

V lost 2 bases, J lost 5 bases, and 8 bases lay in between. CDR1 and CDR2 (germline): SNHLY, FYNNEI. CDR3 length equals 13 residues. The rearrangement joins TRBV2 to TRBJ2-3; D is undetermined. This receptor was identified in a human donor with alopecia areata. The sequenced sample was CD4+ T cells sorted from blood. This CDR3 is CASSEWALDTQYF. CDR3 nucleotides: TGTGCCAGCAGTGAATGGGCCCTAGATACGCAGTATTTT.